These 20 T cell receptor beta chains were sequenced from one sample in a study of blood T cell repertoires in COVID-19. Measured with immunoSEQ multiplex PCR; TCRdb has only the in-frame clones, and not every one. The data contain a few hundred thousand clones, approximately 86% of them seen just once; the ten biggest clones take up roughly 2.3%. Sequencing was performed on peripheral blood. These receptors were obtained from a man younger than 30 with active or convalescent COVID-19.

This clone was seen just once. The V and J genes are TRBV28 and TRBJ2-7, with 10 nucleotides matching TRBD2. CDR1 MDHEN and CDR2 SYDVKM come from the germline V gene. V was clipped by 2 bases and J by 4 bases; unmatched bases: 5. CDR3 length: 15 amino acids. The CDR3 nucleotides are TGTGCCAGCAGTTTAGGGCTAGCGGGAGCTTACGAGCAGTACTTC. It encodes CASSLGLAGAYEQYF.

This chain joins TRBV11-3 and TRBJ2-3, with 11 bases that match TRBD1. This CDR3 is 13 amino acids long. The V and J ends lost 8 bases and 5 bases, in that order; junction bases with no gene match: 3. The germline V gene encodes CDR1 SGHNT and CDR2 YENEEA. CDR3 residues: CASGQGAGDTQYF. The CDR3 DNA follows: TGTGCCAGCGGACAGGGGGCCGGAGATACGCAGTATTTT.

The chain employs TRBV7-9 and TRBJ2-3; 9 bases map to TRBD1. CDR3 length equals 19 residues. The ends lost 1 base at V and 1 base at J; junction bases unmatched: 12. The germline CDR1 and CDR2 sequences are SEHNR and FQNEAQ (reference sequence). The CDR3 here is CASSLVTGTGIFGTDTQYF. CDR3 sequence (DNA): TGTGCCAGCAGCTTAGTGACAGGGACAGGGATATTTGGCACAGATACGCAGTATTTT.

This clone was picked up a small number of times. The chain's CDR3 is CASSRRGTGAGANVLTF. The CDR3 DNA is TGTGCCAGTAGCCGCCGGGGGACAGGGGCTGGGGCCAACGTCCTGACTTTC. The genes are TRBV6-2 or TRBV6-3 and TRBJ2-6, with 10 bases aligning to TRBD1. J gave up 2 bases and V 9 bases, and 10 bases lay outside the gene matches. Germline values: CDR1 MNHEY, CDR2 SVGEGT. The CDR3 has 17 residues.

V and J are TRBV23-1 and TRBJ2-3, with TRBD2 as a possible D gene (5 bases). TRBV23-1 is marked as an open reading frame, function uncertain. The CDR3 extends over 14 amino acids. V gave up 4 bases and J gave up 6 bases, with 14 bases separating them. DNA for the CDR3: TGCGCCAGCAGTCTCCCGGGGAAAGGGGATACGCAGTATTTT. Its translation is CASSLPGKGDTQYF.

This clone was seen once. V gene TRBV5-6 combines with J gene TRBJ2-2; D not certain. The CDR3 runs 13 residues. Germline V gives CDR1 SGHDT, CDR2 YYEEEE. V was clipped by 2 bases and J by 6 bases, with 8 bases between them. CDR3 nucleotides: TGTGCCAGCAGCTTTTCCCCCTCCGGGGAGCTGTTTTTT. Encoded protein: CASSFSPSGELFF.

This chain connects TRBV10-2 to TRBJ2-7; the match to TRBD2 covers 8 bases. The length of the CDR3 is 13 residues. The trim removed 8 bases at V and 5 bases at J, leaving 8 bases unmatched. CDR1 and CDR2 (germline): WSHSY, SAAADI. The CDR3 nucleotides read TGCGCCAGCCGGACTAGCCGGTTGGACGAGCAGTACTTC. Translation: CASRTSRLDEQYF.

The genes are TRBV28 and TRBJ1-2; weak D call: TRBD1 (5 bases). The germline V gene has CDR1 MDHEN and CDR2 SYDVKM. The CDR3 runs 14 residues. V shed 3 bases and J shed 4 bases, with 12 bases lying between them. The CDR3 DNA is TGTGCCAGCAGTTTCCAGGGTATATCCTATGGCTACACCTTC. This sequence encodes CASSFQGISYGYTF.

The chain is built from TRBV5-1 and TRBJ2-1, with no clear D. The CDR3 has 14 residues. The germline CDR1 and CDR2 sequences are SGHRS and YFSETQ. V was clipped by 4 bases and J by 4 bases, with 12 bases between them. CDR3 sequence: CASSPSKTYNEQFF. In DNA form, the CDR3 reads TGCGCCAGCAGCCCCTCTAAGACTTACAATGAGCAGTTCTTC.

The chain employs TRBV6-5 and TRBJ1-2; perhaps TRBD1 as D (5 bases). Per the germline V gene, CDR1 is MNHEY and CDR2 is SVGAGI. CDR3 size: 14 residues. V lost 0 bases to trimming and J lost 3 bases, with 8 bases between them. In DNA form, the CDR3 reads TGTGCCAGCAGTTACTCGGCGACAGACTATGGCTACACCTTC. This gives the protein CASSYSATDYGYTF.

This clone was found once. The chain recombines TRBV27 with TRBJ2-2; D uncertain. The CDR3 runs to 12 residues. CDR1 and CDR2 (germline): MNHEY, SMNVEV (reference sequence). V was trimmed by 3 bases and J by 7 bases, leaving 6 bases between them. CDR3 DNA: TGTGCCAGCAGTTTGTTCGGCGGGGAGCTGTTTTTT. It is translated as CASSLFGGELFF.

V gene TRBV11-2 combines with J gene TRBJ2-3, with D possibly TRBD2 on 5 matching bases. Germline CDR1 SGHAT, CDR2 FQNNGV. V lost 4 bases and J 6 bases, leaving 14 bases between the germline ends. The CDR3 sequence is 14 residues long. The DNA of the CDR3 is TGTGCCAGCAGCTCCCAAGGACTTTCGGATACGCAGTATTTT. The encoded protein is CASSSQGLSDTQYF. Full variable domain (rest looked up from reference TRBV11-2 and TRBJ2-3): EAGVAQSPRYKIIEKRQSVAFWCNPISGHATLYWYQQILGQGPKLLIQFQNNGVVDDSQLPKDRFSAERLKGVDSTLKIQPAKLEDSAVYLCASSSQGLSDTQYFGPGTRLTVL.

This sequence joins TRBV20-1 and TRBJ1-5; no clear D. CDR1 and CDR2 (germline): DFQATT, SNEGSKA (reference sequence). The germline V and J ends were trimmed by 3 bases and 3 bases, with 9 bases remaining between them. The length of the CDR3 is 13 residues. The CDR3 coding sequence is TGCAGTGCTAGTAGGCAGGTCAATCAGCCCCAGCATTTT. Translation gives CSASRQVNQPQHF.

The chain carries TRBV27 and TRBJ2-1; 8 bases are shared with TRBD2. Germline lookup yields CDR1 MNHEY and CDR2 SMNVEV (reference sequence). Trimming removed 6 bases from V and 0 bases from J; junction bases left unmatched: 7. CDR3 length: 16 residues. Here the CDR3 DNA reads TGTGCCAGCAGCCGACTAGCGCCCAGCTCCTACAATGAGCAGTTCTTC. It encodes CASSRLAPSSYNEQFF.

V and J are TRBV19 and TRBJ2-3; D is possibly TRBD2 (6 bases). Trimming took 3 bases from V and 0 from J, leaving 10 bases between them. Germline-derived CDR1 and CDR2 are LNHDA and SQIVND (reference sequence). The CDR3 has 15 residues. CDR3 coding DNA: TGTGCCAGTAGTATCTCGGGGGAGAGCACAGATACGCAGTATTTT. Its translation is CASSISGESTDTQYF.

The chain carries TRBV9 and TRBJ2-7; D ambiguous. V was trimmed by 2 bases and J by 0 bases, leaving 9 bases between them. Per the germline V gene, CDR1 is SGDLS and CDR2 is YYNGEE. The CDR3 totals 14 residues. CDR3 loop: CASSVGQASYEQYF. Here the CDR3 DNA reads TGTGCCAGCAGCGTTGGCCAGGCCTCCTACGAGCAGTACTTC.

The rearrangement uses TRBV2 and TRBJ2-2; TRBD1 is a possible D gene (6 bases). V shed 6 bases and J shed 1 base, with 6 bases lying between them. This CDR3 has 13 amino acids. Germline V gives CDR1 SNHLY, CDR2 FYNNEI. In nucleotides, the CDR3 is TGTGCCAGCAGGGGACAGAACACCGGGGAGCTGTTTTTT. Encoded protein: CASRGQNTGELFF.

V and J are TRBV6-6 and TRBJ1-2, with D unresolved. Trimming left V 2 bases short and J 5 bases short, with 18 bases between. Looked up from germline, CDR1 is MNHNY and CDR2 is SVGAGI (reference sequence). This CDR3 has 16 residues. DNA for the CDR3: TGTGCCAGCAGTTACGTCGGTGACCCCGGAGGATATGGCTACACCTTC. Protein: CASSYVGDPGGYGYTF.

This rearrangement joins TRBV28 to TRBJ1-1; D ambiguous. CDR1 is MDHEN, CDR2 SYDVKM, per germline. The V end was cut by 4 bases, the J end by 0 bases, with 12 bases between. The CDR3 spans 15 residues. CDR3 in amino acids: CASSSGRVMNTEAFF. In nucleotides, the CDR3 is TGTGCCAGCAGTTCTGGGCGGGTTATGAACACTGAAGCTTTCTTT. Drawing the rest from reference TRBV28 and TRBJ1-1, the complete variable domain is DVKVTQSSRYLVKRTGEKVFLECVQDMDHENMFWYRQDPGLGLRLIYFSYDVKMKEKGDIPEGYSVSREKKERFSLILESASTNQTSMYLCASSSGRVMNTEAFFGQGTRLTVV.

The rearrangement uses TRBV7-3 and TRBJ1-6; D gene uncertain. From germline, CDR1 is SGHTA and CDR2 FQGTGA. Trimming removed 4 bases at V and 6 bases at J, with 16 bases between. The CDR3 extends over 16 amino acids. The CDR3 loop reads CASSSQPRGSNSPLHF. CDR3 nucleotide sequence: TGTGCCAGCAGCTCTCAACCACGGGGTTCTAATTCACCCCTCCACTTT.